This TCR beta chain was sequenced in a study of blood T cell repertoires in COVID-19. The CDR3 totals 16 residues. The V gene's germline CDR1 is SGDLS and CDR2 YYNGEE. Trimming cost V 4 bases and J 4 bases; bases outside gene matches: 11. Produced via immunoSEQ multiplex PCR; TCRdb's table is partial and in-frame only. Here the sample spans a few hundred thousand clones, 84% being singletons. The TCR originated in a woman aged 55-75 years with acute or convalescent COVID-19. The chain carries TRBV9 and TRBJ2-1; 7 bases map to TRBD2. The sequenced material came from peripheral blood. CDR3 loop: CASSPIGAGDYNEQFF. The DNA for the CDR3 is TGTGCCAGCAGCCCCATTGGGGCGGGGGATTACAATGAGCAGTTCTTC.